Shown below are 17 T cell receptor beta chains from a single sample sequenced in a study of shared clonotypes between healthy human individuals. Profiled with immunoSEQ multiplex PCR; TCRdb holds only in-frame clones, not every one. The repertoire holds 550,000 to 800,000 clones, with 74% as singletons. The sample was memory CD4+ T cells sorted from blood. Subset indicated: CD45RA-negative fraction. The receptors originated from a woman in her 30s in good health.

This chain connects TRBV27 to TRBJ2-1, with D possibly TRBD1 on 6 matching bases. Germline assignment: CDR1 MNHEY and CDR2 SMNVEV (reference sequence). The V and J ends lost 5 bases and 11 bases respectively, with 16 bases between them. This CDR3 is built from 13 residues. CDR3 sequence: CASSPRDTLKQFF. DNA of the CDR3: TGTGCCAGCAGTCCCCGGGACACTTTGAAGCAGTTCTTC.

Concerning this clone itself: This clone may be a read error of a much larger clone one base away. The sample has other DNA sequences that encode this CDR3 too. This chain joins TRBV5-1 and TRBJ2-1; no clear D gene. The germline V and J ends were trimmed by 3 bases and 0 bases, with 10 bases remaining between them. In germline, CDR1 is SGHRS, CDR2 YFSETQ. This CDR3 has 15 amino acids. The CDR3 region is CASSSDSSSYNEQFF. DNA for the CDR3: TGCGCCAGCAGCTCTGACTCCAGCTCCTACAATGAGCAGTTCTTC.

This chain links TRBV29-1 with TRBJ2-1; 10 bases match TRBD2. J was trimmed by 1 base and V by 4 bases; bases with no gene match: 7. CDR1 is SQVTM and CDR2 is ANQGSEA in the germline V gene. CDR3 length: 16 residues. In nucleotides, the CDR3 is TGCAGCGTTGGGGGGACTAGCGTTAATTCCTACAATGAGCAGTTCTTC. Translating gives CSVGGTSVNSYNEQFF.

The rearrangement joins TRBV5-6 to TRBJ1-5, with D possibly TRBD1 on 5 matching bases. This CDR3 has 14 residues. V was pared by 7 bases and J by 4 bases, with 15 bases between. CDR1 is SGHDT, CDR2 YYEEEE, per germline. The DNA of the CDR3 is TGTGCCAGCGAGCTTTACGGGGCAAATCAGCCCCAGCATTTT. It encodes CASELYGANQPQHF. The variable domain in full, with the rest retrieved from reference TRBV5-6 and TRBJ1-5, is DAGVTQSPTHLIKTRGQQVTLRCSPKSGHDTVSWYQQALGQGPQFIFQYYEEEERQRGNFPDRFSGHQFPNYSSELNVNALLLGDSALYLCASELYGANQPQHFGDGTRLSIL.

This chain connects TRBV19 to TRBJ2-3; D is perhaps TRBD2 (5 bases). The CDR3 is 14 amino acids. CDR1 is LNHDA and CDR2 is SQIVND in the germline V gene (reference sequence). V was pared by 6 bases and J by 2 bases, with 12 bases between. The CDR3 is CASRRALTTDTQYF. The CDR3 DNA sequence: TGTGCCAGTAGGAGGGCCCTCACCACAGATACGCAGTATTTT.

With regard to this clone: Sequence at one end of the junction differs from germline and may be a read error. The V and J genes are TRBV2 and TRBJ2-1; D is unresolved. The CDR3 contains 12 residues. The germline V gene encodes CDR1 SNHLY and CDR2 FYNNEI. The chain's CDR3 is CVSSPDSNEQFF. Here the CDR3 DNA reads TGTGTCAGCAGCCCCGACTCTAATGAGCAGTTCTTC.

The CDR3 loop is CASSLVPEDQPQHF. CDR3 bases: TGTGCCAGCAGTTTAGTCCCGGAGGATCAGCCCCAGCATTTT. This chain links TRBV28 with TRBJ1-5; D is ambiguous. The V end was cut by 2 bases, the J end by 5 bases, with 10 bases between. CDR1 is MDHEN and CDR2 is SYDVKM in the germline V gene. The CDR3 runs 14 residues.

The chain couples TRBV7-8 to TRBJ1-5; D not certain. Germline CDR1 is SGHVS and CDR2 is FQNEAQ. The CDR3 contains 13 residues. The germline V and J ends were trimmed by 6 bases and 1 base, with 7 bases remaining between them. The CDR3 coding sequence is TGTGCCAGCAGGGTGTCAAGCAATCAGCCCCAGCATTTT. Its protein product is CASRVSSNQPQHF.

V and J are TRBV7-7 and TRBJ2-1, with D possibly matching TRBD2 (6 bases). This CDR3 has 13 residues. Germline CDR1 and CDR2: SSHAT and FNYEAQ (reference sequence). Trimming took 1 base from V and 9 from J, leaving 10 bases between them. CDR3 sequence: CASSLGLEGEQFF. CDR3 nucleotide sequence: TGTGCCAGCAGCTTAGGATTGGAGGGTGAGCAGTTCTTC.

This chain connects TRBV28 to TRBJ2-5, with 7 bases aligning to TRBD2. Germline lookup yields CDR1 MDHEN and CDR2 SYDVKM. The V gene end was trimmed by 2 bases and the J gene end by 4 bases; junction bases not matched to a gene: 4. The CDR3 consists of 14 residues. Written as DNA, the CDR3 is TGTGCCAGCAGTTTAGGACTAGGAGGAGAGACCCAGTACTTC. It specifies CASSLGLGGETQYF.

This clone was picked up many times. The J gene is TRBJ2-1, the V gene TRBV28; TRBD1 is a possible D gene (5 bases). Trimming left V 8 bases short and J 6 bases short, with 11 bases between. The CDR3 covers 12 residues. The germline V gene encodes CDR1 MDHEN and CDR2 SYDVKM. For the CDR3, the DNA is TGTGCCAGCCACAGGATTCTCAATGAGCAGTTCTTC. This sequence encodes CASHRILNEQFF.

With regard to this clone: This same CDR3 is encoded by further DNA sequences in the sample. The CDR3 region has the DNA TGCGCCAGCAGCCCGGGACTGGACTACGAGCAGTACTTC. Its protein product is CASSPGLDYEQYF. The rearrangement links TRBV5-1 to TRBJ2-7, with D possibly TRBD2 on 6 matching bases. Germline V CDR1 and CDR2: SGHRS, YFSETQ. This CDR3 has 13 amino acids. V lost 4 bases and J lost 3, with 11 bases in between. Full variable domain (rest looked up from reference TRBV5-1 and TRBJ2-7): KAGVTQTPRYLIKTRGQQVTLSCSPISGHRSVSWYQQTPGQGLQFLFEYFSETQRNKGNFPGRFSGRQFSNSRSEMNVSTLELGDSALYLCASSPGLDYEQYFGPGTRLTVT.

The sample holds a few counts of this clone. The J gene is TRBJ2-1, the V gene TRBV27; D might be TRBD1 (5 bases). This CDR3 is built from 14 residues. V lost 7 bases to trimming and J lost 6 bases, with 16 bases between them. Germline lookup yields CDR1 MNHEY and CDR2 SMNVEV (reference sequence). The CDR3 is CASTNRGSGNEQFF. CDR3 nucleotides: TGTGCCAGCACAAATAGGGGATCTGGCAATGAGCAGTTCTTC.

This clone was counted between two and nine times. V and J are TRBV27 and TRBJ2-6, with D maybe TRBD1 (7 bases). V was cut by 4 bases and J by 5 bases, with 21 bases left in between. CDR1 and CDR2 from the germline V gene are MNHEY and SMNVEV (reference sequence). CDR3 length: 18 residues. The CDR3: CASSSLPTGRRWANVLTF. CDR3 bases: TGTGCCAGCAGTTCCCTACCGACAGGGAGGCGTTGGGCCAACGTCCTGACTTTC.

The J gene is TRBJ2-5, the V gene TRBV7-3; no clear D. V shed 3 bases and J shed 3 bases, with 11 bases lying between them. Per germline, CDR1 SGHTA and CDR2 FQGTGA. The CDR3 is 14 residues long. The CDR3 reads CASSFQHGEETQYF. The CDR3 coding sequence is TGTGCCAGCAGCTTCCAGCATGGGGAAGAGACCCAGTACTTC.

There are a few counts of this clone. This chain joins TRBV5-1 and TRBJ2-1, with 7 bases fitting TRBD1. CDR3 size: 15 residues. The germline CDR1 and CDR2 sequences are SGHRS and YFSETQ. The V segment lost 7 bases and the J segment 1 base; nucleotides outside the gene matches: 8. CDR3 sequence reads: CASGPDRVSYNEQFF. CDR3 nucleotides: TGCGCCAGCGGTCCCGACAGGGTTTCCTACAATGAGCAGTTCTTC. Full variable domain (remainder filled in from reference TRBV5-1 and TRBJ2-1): KAGVTQTPRYLIKTRGQQVTLSCSPISGHRSVSWYQQTPGQGLQFLFEYFSETQRNKGNFPGRFSGRQFSNSRSEMNVSTLELGDSALYLCASGPDRVSYNEQFFGPGTRLTVL.

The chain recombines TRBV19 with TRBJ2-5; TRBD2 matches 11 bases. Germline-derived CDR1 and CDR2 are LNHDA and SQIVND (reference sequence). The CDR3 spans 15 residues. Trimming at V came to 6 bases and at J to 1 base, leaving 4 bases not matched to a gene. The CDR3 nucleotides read TGTGCCAGTAGAACTAGCGGGAGTCTCCAAGAGACCCAGTACTTC. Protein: CASRTSGSLQETQYF.